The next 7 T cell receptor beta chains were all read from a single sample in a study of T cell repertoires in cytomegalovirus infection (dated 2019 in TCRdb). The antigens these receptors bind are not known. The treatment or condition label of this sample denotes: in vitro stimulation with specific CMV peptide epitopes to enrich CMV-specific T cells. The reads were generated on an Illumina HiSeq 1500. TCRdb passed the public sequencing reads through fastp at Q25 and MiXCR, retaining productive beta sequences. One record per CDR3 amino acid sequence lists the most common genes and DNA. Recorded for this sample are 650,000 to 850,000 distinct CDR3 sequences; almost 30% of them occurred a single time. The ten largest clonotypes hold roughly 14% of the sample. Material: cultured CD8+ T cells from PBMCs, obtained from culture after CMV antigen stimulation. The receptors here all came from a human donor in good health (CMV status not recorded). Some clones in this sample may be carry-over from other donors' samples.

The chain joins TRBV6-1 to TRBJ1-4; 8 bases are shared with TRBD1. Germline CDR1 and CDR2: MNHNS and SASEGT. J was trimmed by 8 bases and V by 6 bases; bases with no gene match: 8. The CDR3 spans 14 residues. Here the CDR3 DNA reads TGTGCCAGCAGCACTGGACAGGGAATGGAAAAACTGTTTTTT. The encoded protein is CASSTGQGMEKLFF.

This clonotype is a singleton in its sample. The CDR3 nucleotides are TGCAGTGCTCTCACAGGGTCCTATCCAGATACGCAGTATTTT. It is translated as CSALTGSYPDTQYF. This chain connects TRBV20-1 to TRBJ2-3; D is possibly TRBD1 (6 bases). Germline assignment: CDR1 DFQATT and CDR2 SNEGSKA (reference sequence). V lost 5 bases and J lost 4, with 16 bases in between. The CDR3 is 14 amino acids.

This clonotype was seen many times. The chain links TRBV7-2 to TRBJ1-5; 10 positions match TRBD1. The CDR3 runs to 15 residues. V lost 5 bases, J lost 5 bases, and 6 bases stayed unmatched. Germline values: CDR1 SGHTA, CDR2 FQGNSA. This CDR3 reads CASSIGQGVDQPQHF. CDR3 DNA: TGTGCCAGCAGCATCGGACAGGGGGTCGATCAGCCCCAGCATTTT.

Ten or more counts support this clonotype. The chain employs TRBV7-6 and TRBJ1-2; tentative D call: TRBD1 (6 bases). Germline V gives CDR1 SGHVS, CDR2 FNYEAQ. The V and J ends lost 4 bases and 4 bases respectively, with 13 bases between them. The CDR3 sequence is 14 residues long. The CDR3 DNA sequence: TGTGCCAGCAGCTCCCATGACAGGATCTATGGCTACACCTTC. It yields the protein CASSSHDRIYGYTF.

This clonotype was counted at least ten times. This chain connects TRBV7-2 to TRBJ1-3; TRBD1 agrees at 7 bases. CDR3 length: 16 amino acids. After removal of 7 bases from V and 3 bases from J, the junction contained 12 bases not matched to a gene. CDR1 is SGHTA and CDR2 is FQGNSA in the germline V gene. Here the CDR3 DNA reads TGTGCCAGCAACGCTCATCAGGGGACAGATGGAAACACCATATATTTT. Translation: CASNAHQGTDGNTIYF.

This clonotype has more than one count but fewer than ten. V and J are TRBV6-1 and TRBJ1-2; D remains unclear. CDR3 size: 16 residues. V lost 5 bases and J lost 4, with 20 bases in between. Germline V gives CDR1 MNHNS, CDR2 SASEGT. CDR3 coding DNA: TGTGCCAGCAGTTCGGATTCTCCCCCGGGCGCCTATGGCTACACCTTC. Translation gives CASSSDSPPGAYGYTF.

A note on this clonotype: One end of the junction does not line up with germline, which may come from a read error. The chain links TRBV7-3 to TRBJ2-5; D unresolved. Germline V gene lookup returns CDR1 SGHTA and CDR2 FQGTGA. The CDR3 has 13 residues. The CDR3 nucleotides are TGTGCCAGCAACTTAAGTCATCAAGAGACCCAGTACTTC. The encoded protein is CASNLSHQETQYF.